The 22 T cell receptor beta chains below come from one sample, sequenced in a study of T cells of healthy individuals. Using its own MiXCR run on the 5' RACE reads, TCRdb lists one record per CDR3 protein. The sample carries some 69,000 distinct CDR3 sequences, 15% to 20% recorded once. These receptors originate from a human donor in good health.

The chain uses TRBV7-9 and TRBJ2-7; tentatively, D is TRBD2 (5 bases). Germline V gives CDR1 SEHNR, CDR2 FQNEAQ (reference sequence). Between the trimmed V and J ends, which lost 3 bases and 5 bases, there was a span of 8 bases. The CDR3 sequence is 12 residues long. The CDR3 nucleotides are TGTGCCAGCAGCTTTACGGAGGACGAGCAGTACTTC. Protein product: CASSFTEDEQYF.

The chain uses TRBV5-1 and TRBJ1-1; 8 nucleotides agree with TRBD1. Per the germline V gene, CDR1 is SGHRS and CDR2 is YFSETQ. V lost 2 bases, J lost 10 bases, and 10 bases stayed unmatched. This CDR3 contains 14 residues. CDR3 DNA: TGCGCCAGCAGCTTTGAATGGAACAGGGGGAGAGCTTTCTTT. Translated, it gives CASSFEWNRGRAFF.

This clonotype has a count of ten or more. CDR3 loop: CASLGQGAIGELFF. CDR3 in DNA: TGTGCCAGCCTTGGACAGGGGGCGATCGGGGAGCTGTTTTTT. V gene TRBV12-3 or TRBV12-4 combines with J gene TRBJ2-2, with 11 positions matching TRBD1. Unmatched junction bases numbered 6, after V lost 8 bases and J lost 7 bases. The CDR3 runs to 14 residues.

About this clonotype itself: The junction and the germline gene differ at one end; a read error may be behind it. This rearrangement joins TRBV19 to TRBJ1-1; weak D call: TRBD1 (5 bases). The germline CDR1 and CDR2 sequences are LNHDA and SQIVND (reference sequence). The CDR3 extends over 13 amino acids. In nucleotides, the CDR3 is TGTGCCAGTAGTAAGGTCAGGGCGCGTGAAGCTTTATTT. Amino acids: CASSKVRAREALF.

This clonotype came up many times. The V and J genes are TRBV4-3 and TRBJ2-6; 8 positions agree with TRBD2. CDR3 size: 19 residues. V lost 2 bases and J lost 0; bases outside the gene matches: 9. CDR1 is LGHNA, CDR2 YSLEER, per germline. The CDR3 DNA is TGCGCCAGCAGCCAACCGGGACTAGTAGCGACCTCTGGGGCCAACGTCCTGACTTTC. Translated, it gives CASSQPGLVATSGANVLTF.

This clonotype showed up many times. The CDR3 DNA reads as TGTGCCAGCAGCTTCACCAACCCCGGGATCGCTTATCAAGAGACCCAGTACTTC. Translating gives CASSFTNPGIAYQETQYF. The rearrangement joins TRBV7-6 to TRBJ2-5, with D possibly matching TRBD2 (5 bases). This CDR3 has 18 residues. Germline-derived CDR1 and CDR2 are SGHVS and FNYEAQ. V lost 3 bases and J 2 bases, leaving 22 bases between the germline ends.

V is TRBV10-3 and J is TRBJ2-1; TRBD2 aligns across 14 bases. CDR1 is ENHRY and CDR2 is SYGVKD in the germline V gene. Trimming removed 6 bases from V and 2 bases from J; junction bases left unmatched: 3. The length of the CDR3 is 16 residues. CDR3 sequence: CAISLGLAGAYNEQFF. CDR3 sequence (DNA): TGTGCCATCAGCCTGGGACTAGCGGGAGCCTACAATGAGCAGTTCTTC.

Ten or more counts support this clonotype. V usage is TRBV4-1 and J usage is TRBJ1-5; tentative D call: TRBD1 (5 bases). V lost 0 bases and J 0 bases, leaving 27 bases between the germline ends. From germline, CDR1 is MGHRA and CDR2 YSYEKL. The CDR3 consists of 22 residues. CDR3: CASSQEPLTRGRQPYSNQPQHF. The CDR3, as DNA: TGCGCCAGCAGCCAAGAACCCCTCACACGGGGGAGACAGCCTTATAGCAATCAGCCCCAGCATTTT.

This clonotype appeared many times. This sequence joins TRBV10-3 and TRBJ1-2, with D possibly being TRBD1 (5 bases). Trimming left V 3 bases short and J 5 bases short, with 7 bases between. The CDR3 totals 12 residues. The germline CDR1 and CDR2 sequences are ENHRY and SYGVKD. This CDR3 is CAISDREYGYTF. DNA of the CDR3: TGTGCCATCAGTGACAGGGAATATGGCTACACCTTC.

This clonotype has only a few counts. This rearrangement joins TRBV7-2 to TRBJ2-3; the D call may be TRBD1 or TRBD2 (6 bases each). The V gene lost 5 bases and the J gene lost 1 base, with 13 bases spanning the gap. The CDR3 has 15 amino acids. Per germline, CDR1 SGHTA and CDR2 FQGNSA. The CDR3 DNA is TGTGCCAGCAGCCCGGTGGGGGGCGGCACAGATACGCAGTATTTT. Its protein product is CASSPVGGGTDTQYF. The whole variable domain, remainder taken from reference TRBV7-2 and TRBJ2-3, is GAGVSQSPSNKVTEKGKDVELRCDPISGHTALYWYRQSLGQGLEFLIYFQGNSAPDKSGLPSDRFSAERTGGSVSTLTIQRTQQEDSAVYLCASSPVGGGTDTQYFGPGTRLTVL.

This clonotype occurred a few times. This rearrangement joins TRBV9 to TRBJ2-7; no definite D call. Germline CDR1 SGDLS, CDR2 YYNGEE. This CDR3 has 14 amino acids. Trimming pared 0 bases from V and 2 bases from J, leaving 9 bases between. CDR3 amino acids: CASSVEGRTYEQYF. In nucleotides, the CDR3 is TGTGCCAGCAGCGTAGAAGGGCGTACCTACGAGCAGTACTTC.

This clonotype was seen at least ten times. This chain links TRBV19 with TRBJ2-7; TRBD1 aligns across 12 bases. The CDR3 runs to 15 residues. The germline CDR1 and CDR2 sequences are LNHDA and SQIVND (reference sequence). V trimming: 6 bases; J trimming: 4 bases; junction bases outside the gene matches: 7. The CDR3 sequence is CASSPGQGAKYEQYF. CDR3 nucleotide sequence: TGTGCCAGTAGCCCGGGACAGGGGGCGAAATACGAGCAGTACTTC.

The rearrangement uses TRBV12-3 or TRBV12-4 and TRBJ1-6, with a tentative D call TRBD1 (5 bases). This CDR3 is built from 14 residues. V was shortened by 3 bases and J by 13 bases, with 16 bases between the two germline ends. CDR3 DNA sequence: TGTGCCAGCAGTTTGGCAGGGAGACAAGGGCCCCTCCACTTT. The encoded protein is CASSLAGRQGPLHF.

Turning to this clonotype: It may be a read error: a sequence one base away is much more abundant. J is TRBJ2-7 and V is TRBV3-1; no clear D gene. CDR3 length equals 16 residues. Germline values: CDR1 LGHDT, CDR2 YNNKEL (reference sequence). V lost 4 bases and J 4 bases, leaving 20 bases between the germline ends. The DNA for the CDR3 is TGTGCCAGCAGCCGAGGATCGGTAGGTTCCGCTTACGAGCAGTACTTC. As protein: CASSRGSVGSAYEQYF.

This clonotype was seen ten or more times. CDR3 amino acids: CASSVATHRERTEAFF. CDR3 bases: TGTGCCAGCAGCGTAGCTACGCACAGGGAGAGGACTGAAGCTTTCTTT. This chain links TRBV9 with TRBJ1-1, with D perhaps TRBD1 (6 bases). The V end lost 0 bases, the J end lost 5 bases, and 17 bases lay between the germline ends. The CDR3 has 16 amino acids. Per the germline V gene, CDR1 is SGDLS and CDR2 is YYNGEE. Variable domain in full (rest from reference TRBV9 and TRBJ1-1): DSGVTQTPKHLITATGQRVTLRCSPRSGDLSVYWYQQSLDQGLQFLIQYYNGEERAKGNILERFSAQQFPDLHSELNLSSLELGDSALYFCASSVATHRERTEAFFGQGTRLTVV.

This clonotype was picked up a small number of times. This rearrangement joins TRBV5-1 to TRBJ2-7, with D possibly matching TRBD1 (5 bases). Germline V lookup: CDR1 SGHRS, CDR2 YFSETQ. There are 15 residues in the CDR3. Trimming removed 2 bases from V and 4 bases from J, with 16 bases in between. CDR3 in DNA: TGCGCCAGCAGCTTACAGGAGTTCGTCATGTACGAGCAGTACTTC. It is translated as CASSLQEFVMYEQYF.

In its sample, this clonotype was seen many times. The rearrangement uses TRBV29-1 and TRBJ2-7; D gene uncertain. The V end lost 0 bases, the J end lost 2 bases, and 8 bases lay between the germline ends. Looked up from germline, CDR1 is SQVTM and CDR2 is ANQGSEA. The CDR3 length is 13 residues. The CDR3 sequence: CSVEDPFAYEQYF. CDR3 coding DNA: TGCAGCGTTGAAGATCCGTTCGCCTACGAGCAGTACTTC.

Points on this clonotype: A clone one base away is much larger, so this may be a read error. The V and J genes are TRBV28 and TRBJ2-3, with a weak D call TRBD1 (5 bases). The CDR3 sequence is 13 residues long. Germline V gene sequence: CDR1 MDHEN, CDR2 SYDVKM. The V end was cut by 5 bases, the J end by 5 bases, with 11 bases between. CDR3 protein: CASSQGFVDTQYF. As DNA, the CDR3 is TGTGCCAGCAGTCAGGGATTTGTAGATACGCAGTATTTT. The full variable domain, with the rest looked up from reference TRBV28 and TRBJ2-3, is DVKVTQSSRYLVKRTGEKVFLECVQDMDHENMFWYRQDPGLGLRLIYFSYDVKMKEKGDIPEGYSVSREKKERFSLILESASTNQTSMYLCASSQGFVDTQYFGPGTRLTVL.

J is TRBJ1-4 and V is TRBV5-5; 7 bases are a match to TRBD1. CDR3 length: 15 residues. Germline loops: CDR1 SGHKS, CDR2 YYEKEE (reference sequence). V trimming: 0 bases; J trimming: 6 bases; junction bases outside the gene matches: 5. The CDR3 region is CASSLDPTGDEKLFF. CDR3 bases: TGTGCCAGCAGCTTGGACCCCACAGGGGATGAAAAACTGTTTTTT.

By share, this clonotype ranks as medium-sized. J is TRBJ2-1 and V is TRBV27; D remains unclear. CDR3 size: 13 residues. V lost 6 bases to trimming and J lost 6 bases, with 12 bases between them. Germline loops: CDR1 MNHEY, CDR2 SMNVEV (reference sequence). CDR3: CASSDPGRNEQFF. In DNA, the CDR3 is TGTGCCAGCAGCGACCCCGGGCGCAATGAGCAGTTCTTC.

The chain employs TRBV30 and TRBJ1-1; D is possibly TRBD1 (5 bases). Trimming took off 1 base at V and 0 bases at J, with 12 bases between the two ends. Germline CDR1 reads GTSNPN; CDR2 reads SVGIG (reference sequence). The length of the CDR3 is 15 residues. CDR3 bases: TGTGCCTGGAGTGCTTACGGCAGGGTGAACACTGAAGCTTTCTTT. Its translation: CAWSAYGRVNTEAFF.

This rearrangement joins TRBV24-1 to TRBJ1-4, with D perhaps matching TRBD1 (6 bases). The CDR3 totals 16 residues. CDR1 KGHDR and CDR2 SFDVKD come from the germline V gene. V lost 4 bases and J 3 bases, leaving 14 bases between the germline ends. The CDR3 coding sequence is TGTGCCACCAGTGACTCTGGGGGGGGCTCTAATGAAAAACTGTTTTTT. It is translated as CATSDSGGGSNEKLFF.